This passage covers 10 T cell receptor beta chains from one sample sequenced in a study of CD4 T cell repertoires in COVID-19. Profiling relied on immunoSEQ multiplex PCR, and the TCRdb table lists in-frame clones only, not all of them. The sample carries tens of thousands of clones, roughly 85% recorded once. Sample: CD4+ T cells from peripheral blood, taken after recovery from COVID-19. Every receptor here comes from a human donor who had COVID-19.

The CDR3 coding sequence is TGTGCCAGCAGTTTATCCCTAGGAGCAGATACGCAGTATTTT. It codes for CASSLSLGADTQYF. The V gene is TRBV28, the J gene TRBJ2-3; D is uncertain. From germline, CDR1 is MDHEN and CDR2 SYDVKM. Trimming removed 1 base from V and 4 bases from J, with 9 bases in between. CDR3 size: 14 residues.

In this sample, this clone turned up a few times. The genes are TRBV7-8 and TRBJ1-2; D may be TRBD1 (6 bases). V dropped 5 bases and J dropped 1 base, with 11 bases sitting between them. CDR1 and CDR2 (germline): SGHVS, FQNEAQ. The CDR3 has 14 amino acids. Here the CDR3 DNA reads TGTGCCAGCAGCCCGACAGGAGGTAACTATGGCTACACCTTC. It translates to CASSPTGGNYGYTF. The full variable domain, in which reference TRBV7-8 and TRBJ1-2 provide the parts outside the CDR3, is GAGVSQSPRYKVAKRGQDVALRCDPISGHVSLFWYQQALGQGPEFLTYFQNEAQLDKSGLPSDRFFAERPEGSVSTLKIQRTQQEDSAVYLCASSPTGGNYGYTFGSGTRLTVV.

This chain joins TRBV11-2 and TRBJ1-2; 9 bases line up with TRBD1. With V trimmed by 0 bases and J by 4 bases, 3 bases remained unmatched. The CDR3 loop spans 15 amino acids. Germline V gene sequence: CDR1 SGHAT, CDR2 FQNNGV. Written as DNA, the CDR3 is TGTGCCAGCAGCTTAGAGGGACAGGGCATCTATGGCTACACCTTC. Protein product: CASSLEGQGIYGYTF.

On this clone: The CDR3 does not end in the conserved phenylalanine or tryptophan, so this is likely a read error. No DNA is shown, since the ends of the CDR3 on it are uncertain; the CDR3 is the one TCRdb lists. CDR3 sequence reads: CASSGQGAKDLLI. The V call is TRBV25-1, the J call TRBJ2-2; the D call TRBD1 from the table was never checked on the DNA. The CDR3 sequence runs 13 residues, both termini included. Germline assignment: CDR1 MGHDK and CDR2 SYGVNS.

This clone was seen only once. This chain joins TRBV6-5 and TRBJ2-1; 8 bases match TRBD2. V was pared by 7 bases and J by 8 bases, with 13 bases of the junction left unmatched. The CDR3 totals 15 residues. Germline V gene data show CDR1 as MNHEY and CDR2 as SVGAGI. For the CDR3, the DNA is TGTGCCAGCATGCGGTGGGTAGCGGGAATCGATGAGCAGTTCTTC. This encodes CASMRWVAGIDEQFF.

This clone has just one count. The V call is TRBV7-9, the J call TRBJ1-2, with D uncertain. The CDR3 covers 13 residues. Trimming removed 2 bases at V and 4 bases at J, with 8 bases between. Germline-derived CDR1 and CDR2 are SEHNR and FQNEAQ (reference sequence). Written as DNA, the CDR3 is TGTGCCAGCAGCTTAACCGGGCCCTATGGCTACACCTTC. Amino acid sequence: CASSLTGPYGYTF.

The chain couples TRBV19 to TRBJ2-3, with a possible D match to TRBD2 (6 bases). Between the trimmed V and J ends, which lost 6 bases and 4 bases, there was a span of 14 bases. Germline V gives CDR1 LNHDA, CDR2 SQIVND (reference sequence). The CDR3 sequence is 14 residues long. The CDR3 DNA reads TGTGCCAGTAGCCTCGGGAGTTGGTCAGATACGCAGTATTTT. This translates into CASSLGSWSDTQYF.

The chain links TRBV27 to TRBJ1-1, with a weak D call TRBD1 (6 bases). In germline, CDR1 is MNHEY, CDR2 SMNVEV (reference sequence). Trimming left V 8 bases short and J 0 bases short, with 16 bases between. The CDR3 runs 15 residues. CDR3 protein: CASRSRTVMNTEAFF. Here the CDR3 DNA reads TGTGCCAGCCGCTCCCGGACAGTCATGAACACTGAAGCTTTCTTT.

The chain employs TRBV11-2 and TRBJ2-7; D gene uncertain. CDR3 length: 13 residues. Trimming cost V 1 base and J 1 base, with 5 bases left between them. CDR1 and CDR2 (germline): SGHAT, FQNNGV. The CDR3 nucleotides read TGTGCCAGCAGCTTAGGAAATTCCTACGAGCAGTACTTC. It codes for CASSLGNSYEQYF.

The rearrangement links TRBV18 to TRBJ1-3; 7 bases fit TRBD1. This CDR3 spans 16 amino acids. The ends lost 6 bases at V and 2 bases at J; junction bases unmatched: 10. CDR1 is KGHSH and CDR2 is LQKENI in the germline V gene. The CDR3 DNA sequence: TGTGCCAGCTCGCAGGGGCAGGGGGGAACTGGAAACACCATATATTTT. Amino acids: CASSQGQGGTGNTIYF. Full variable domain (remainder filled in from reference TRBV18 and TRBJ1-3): NAGVMQNPRHLVRRRGQEARLRCSPMKGHSHVYWYRQLPEEGLKFMVYLQKENIIDESGMPKERFSAEFPKEGPSILRIQQVVRGDSAAYFCASSQGQGGTGNTIYFGEGSWLTVV.